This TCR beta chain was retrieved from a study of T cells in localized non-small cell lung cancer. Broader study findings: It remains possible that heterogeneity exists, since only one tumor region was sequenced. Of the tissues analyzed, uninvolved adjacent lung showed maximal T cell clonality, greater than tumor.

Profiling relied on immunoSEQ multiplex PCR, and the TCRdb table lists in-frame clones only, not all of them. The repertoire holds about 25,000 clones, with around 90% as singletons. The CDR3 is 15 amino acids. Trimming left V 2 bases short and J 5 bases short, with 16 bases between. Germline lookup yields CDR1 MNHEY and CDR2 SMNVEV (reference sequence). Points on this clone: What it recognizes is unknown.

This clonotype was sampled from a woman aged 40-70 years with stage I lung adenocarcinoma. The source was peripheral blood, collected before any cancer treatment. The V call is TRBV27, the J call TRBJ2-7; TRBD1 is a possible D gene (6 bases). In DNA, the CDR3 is TGTGCCAGCAGTTTAAGCACAGGGTTACAACACGAGCAGTACTTC. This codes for CASSLSTGLQHEQYF.